This T cell receptor (beta chain) was recovered during a study of blood T cell repertoires in COVID-19. The CDR3 length is 16 residues. Germline CDR1 GTSNPN, CDR2 SVGIG (reference sequence). The J segment lost 3 bases and the V segment lost 1 base, leaving 7 bases of the junction unmatched. TCRdb keeps only in-frame clones here, not all; method: immunoSEQ multiplex PCR. The table lists 120,000 or so clones, 70% to 90% of them singletons. This chain links TRBV30 with TRBJ1-5, with 9 bases lining up with TRBD1. The TCR originated in a man between 40 and 49 years old with acute or convalescent COVID-19. The specimen was peripheral blood. CDR3 sequence reads: CAWSGPGTGINQPQHF. For the CDR3, the DNA is TGTGCCTGGAGTGGACCCGGGACAGGGATCAATCAGCCCCAGCATTTT.